This T cell receptor beta chain was recorded in a study of regulatory T cells in long-lasting Graves disease. TCR beta libraries were built with iRepertoire HTBI primers and Arm-PCR of CDR3 regions. TCRdb re-called the multiplex PCR reads through MiXCR, storing one row per CDR3 protein. The sample contains about 470,000 distinct CDR3 sequences, 20% to 25% of which appear only once. The sample holds one count of this clonotype. Looked up from germline, CDR1 is MNHNS and CDR2 is SASEGT. The CDR3 sequence is 14 residues long. J gave up 7 bases and V 4 bases, and 3 bases lay outside the gene matches. Time point of the sample: persistent/refractory GD, antithyroid drugs over 5 years with positive TRAb. After RNA was extracted from PBMCs, the TCR library was made from it.

The sample here was peripheral blood mononuclear cells (PBMCs), taken when the disease was refractory, from a patient treated with antithyroid drugs. V is TRBV6-1 and J is TRBJ2-1; TRBD2 matches at 11 bases. The clonotype comes from a female donor with Graves disease. The DNA for the CDR3 is TGTGCCAGCAGTGTAGCGGGAGGGGCGAATGAGCAGTTCTTC. Protein product: CASSVAGGANEQFF.